This entry lists 2 T cell receptor beta chains sequenced from one sample in a study of OX40 agonist ivuxolimab in advanced cancers. Using immunoSEQ multiplex PCR, the repertoire was profiled, and TCRdb retains in-frame clones only, with some absent. The profile shows approximately 90,000 clones, more than 80% of them singletons. Sequences were derived from CD4+ or CD8+ T cells sorted from blood, sampled in a trial of the OX40 agonist ivuxolimab. These receptor sequences come from an adult with an advanced solid tumor such as melanoma, head and neck, liver or kidney cancer.

CDR3 in DNA: TGTGCCAGCAGCCAAGATTACAGCGGGAGGCTCTATGAGCAGTTCTTC. It specifies CASSQDYSGRLYEQFF. V and J are TRBV14 and TRBJ2-1, with 9 positions matching TRBD2. This CDR3 is 16 amino acids long. Trimming removed 0 bases from V and 8 bases from J; junction bases left unmatched: 8. Looked up from germline, CDR1 is SGHDN and CDR2 is FVKESK.

This clone was detected once. The rearrangement links TRBV10-1 to TRBJ2-1; 7 positions match TRBD2. V dropped 0 bases and J dropped 5; count of bases not matched to a gene: 4. The CDR3 is made up of 15 amino acids. Germline V gene lookup returns CDR1 WNHNN and CDR2 SYGVQD (reference sequence). The CDR3 loop is CASSESASGHNEQFF. The CDR3 DNA follows: TGCGCCAGCAGTGAGTCGGCTAGCGGCCACAATGAGCAGTTCTTC.